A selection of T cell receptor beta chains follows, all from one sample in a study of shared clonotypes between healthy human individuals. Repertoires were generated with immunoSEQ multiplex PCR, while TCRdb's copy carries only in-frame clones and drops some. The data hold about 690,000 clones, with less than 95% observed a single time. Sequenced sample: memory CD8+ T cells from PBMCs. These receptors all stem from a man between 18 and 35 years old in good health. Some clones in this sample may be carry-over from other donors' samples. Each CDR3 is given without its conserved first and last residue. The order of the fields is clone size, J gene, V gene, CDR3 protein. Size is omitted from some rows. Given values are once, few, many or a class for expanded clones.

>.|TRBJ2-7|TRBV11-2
ASSLGLSDHQQY
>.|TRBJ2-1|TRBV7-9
ASSARGQGEGEQF
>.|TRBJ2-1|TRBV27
ASSSGDSYNEQF
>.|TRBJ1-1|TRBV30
AYSGLRDGSTEAF
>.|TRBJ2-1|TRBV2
ASSEGLAGANEQF
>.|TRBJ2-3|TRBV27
ASSPTSTDTQY
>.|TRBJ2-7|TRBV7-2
ASSLVRGGSNNEQY
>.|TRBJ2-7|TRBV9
ASSPHGGGLAEQY
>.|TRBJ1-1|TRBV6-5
ASQEQGMNTEAF
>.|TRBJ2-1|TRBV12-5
ASGLLPVPRGEQF
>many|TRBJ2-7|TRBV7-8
ASSVLGGTYEQY
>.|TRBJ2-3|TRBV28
ASSPIIQGTDTQY
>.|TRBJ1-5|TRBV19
ASNSRDSESEPQH
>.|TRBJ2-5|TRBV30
AWDEAGGTSGETQY
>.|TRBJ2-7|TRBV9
ASSPEGGLDEQY
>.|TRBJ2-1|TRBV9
ASSVGSSNEQF
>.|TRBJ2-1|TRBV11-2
ASSLGGAAYNEQF
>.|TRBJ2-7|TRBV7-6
ASSLNQGTGYEQY